These T cell receptor beta chains were read from a single sample in a study of T cells after yellow fever vaccination. In TCRdb, the 5' RACE reads were re-called with MiXCR into one record per CDR3 protein. Of approximately 550,000 distinct CDR3 sequences listed, roughly 21% were seen once; the top ten hold roughly an eighth. The sample in question was PBMCs, obtained 15 days after the yellow fever booster vaccination. Every receptor here comes from a man aged 30 to 45 who received the YFV17D yellow fever vaccine. Each CDR3 is given with its conserved first and last residue. The D gene is left open where the match is weak. Some rows have no size entry. The others give once, few or many, or a class for an expanded clone.

J | size | V | D | DNA | CDR3
TRBJ2-2 | . | TRBV5-5 | . | TGTGCCAGCACCCCGTATGGGCAGAGGCGGAACACCGGGGAGCTGTTTTTT | CASTPYGQRRNTGELFF
TRBJ2-4 | . | TRBV23-1 | . | TGCGGCATCAGCGAATGTCAACTAGCCAAAAACATTCAGTACTTC | CGISECQLAKNIQYF
TRBJ1-4 | . | TRBV15 | TRBD1 | TGTGCCACCACGACAGGGGGGGAAAAACTGTTTTTT | CATTTGGEKLFF
TRBJ2-3 | . | TRBV12-3/TRBV12-4 | . | TGTGCCAGCGCAGGGGGCACAGATACGCAGTATTTT | CASAGGTDTQYF
TRBJ1-5 | few | TRBV11-2 | TRBD1 | TGTGCCAGCAGCTTCGGACAGGGTAGCAATCAGCCCCAGCATTTT | CASSFGQGSNQPQHF
TRBJ2-7 | many | TRBV19 | TRBD1 | TGTGCCAGTAGTATAGCTCACCTCGGAGGGACAGGGAGCTACGAGCAGTACTTC | CASSIAHLGGTGSYEQYF
TRBJ2-7 | . | TRBV7-9 | TRBD1 | TGTGCCAGCAGCTCCCCGGACAGGCCGGTCGGCGAGCAGTACTTC | CASSSPDRPVGEQYF
TRBJ2-3 | few | TRBV24-1 | . | TGTGCCACCAGTGACCCAGGAGGTAGTACGCAGTATTTT | CATSDPGGSTQYF
TRBJ2-3 | few | TRBV7-2 | . | TGTGCCAGCAGCTTAGCGCGGTCCGCAGATACGCAGTATTTT | CASSLARSADTQYF
TRBJ2-5 | few | TRBV7-8 | . | TGTGCCAGCAGCCTGGGCGGCCTAGCGGGTACGCGACAGGGACGTGAGACCCAGTACTTC | CASSLGGLAGTRQGRETQYF
TRBJ2-2 | many | TRBV5-1 | . | TGCGCCAGCAGCCGGGAACCACAGGGTGCGTCCGGGGAGCTGTTTTTT | CASSREPQGASGELFF
TRBJ2-1 | . | TRBV5-5 | TRBD2 | TGTGCCAGCAGCTTTTCGAGCGGGAGAGGGGTCAATGAGCAGTTCTTC | CASSFSSGRGVNEQFF
TRBJ1-1 | few | TRBV6-1 | TRBD1 | TGTGCCAGCAGAACTATGGACAGGGACACTGAAGCTTTCTTT | CASRTMDRDTEAFF
TRBJ2-2 | . | TRBV20-1 | . | TGCAGTGCCAGAGCAGGACCTATCGCCGGGGAGCTGTTTTTT | CSARAGPIAGELFF
TRBJ2-7 | . | TRBV7-2 | . | TGTGCCAGCAGCTCCCTAGGTCTGGAGCAGTACTTC | CASSSLGLEQYF
TRBJ2-4 | . | TRBV10-1 | . | TGCGCCAGCAGCCCCGGGACTGCGGGAAACATTCAGTACTTC | CASSPGTAGNIQYF
TRBJ2-7 | few | TRBV3-1 | . | TGTGCCAGCAGCCAAGTAGGGTTCGAGCAGTACTTC | CASSQVGFEQYF
TRBJ1-1 | . | TRBV7-9 | . | TGTGCCAGCAGCTTAAGGCAGGCAATTGTGAACACTGAAGCTTTCTTT | CASSLRQAIVNTEAFF
TRBJ1-4 | . | TRBV12-3/TRBV12-4 | . | TGTGCCAGCAGTTTAAATACTAATGAAAAACTGTTTTTT | CASSLNTNEKLFF
TRBJ1-5 | few | TRBV19 | TRBD1 | TGTGCCAGTAGTATAATCCTCCTCAGGGGGGGACAGCCCCAGCATTTT | CASSIILLRGGQPQHF
TRBJ2-7 | few | TRBV5-1 | TRBD2 | TGCGCCAGCTCAGCGGGAGGTCCCTTAGGCTACGAGCAGTACTTC | CASSAGGPLGYEQYF
TRBJ2-1 | few | TRBV5-1 | TRBD2 | TGCGCCAGCAGTCCCGGGACTAGCGGGAGTGAGCAGTTCTTC | CASSPGTSGSEQFF
TRBJ2-7 | . | TRBV5-1 | . | TGCGCCAGTGCCGCTAGGGGTTCCTCCTACGAGCAGTACTTC | CASAARGSSYEQYF
TRBJ2-2 | few | TRBV11-2 | . | TGTGCCAGCAGCTTAGACCCCCCCGGGGAGCTGTTTTTT | CASSLDPPGELFF
TRBJ2-5 | . | TRBV10-3 | . | TGTGCCATCAGGCCTGGGGCCGGGGAGACCCAGTACTTC | CAIRPGAGETQYF
TRBJ2-5 | few | TRBV28 | TRBD2 | TGTGCCAGCGTTCCGGGAGGGTTAGAGACCCAGTACTTC | CASVPGGLETQYF
TRBJ2-4 | few | TRBV4-2 | . | TGTGCCAGCAGCCATGGTTCCGGGTCGCGGGATGGAAACATTCAGTACTTC | CASSHGSGSRDGNIQYF
TRBJ2-7 | . | TRBV5-1 | . | TGCGCCAGCAGCCACCGGGACACCTACGAGCAGTACTTC | CASSHRDTYEQYF
TRBJ2-5 | . | TRBV6-5 | . | TGTGCCAGCAGTTCCCACTTGTACCAAGAGACCCAGTACTTC | CASSSHLYQETQYF
TRBJ2-3 | few | TRBV11-2 | TRBD2 | TGTGCCAGCAGCTTTTCCGGGACTAGTGTAGATACGCAGTATTTT | CASSFSGTSVDTQYF
TRBJ2-1 | . | TRBV9 | TRBD2 | TGTGCCAGCAGCCCACATATAGCGGGAAGCTCCTACAATGAGCAGTTCTTC | CASSPHIAGSSYNEQFF
TRBJ2-2 | . | TRBV15 | . | TGTGCCACCAGCAGAGGGATTAGCGAGGGGGAGCTGTTTTTT | CATSRGISEGELFF
TRBJ1-4 | few | TRBV28 | TRBD1 | TGTGCCAGCAGACAGGGGGTGAGAATGAGAGAGGTGTTTTTT | CASRQGVRMREVFF
TRBJ2-1 | . | TRBV4-1 | . | TGCGCCAGCAGGCTCAGCGAGACCCTCAATGAGCAGTTCTTC | CASRLSETLNEQFF
TRBJ2-7 | . | TRBV27 | . | TGTGCCAGCAGTTTAGTCTTCGGATCCGAGCAGTACTTC | CASSLVFGSEQYF
TRBJ1-3 | . | TRBV18 | . | TGTGCCAGCTCACCAGTTCATTCGAGTGGAAACACCATATATTTT | CASSPVHSSGNTIYF
TRBJ2-5 | . | TRBV29-1 | TRBD2 | TGCAGCTCAAGGGAGGGGAAAGAGACCCAGTACTTC | CSSREGKETQYF
TRBJ2-5 | few | TRBV7-9 | . | TGTGCCAGCAGCACGGATCGAGTAGAGACCCAGTACTTC | CASSTDRVETQYF
TRBJ2-2 | few | TRBV9 | . | TGTGCCAGCAGCGTAGCTACTACTACCGGGGAGCTGTTTTTT | CASSVATTTGELFF
TRBJ2-5 | few | TRBV5-1 | TRBD2 | TGCGCCAGCAGCTCCGGGGGGTCCCAAGAGACCCAGTACTTC | CASSSGGSQETQYF
TRBJ2-5 | . | TRBV29-1 | . | TGCAGCGTTGAAGAAGACACCCAAGAGACCCAGTACTTC | CSVEEDTQETQYF
TRBJ2-5 | . | TRBV7-2 | TRBD2 | TGTGCCAGCAGTCCTAGGCCTAGCGGACAAGAGACCCAGTACTTC | CASSPRPSGQETQYF
TRBJ2-1 | few | TRBV3-1 | . | TGTGCCAGCAGCCTGGGGGGGCACTACAATGAGCAGTTCTTC | CASSLGGHYNEQFF
TRBJ2-1 | few | TRBV5-6 | TRBD2 | TGTGCCAGCAGCTCCGGACTAGTTGGGCAGTTCTTC | CASSSGLVGQFF
TRBJ2-4 | few | TRBV6-5 | . | TGTGCCAGCAGTTACTCGCGCTCCGCGGCCAAGTACTTC | CASSYSRSAAKYF
TRBJ2-6 | . | TRBV7-2 | . | TGTGCCAGCAGGCCAAACTCTGGGGCCAACGTCCTGACTTTC | CASRPNSGANVLTF
TRBJ2-7 | few | TRBV20-1 | TRBD1 | TGCAGTGCTAGCCCCCGGAGCAGGGGGCTTGTAGAGCAGTACTTC | CSASPRSRGLVEQYF
TRBJ1-2 | . | TRBV30 | . | TGTGCCTGGAGTCGCAGCAAGATTGGGGGCACCTTC | CAWSRSKIGGTF
TRBJ1-2 | . | TRBV3-1 | . | TGTGCCAGCAGCCAATTATACAGGACTTGGCAAACCTTC | CASSQLYRTWQTF
TRBJ2-5 | . | TRBV30 | TRBD2 | TGTGCCTGGATCAGGCAGGGAGGGGAGACCCAGTACTTC | CAWIRQGGETQYF
TRBJ2-7 | . | TRBV5-1 | TRBD2 | TGCGCCAGCAACTCCGGAGGACTAGCGGGTGAGCGGGGGGAGCAGTACTTC | CASNSGGLAGERGEQYF
TRBJ2-7 | . | TRBV20-1 | TRBD1 | TGCAGTGCTGACCTAGGGACAGGGTCCCACGAGCAGTACTTC | CSADLGTGSHEQYF
TRBJ2-1 | . | TRBV20-1 | . | TGCAGTGCTAGAGCGGCCCCTGAGCAGTTCTTC | CSARAAPEQFF
TRBJ2-3 | . | TRBV7-2 | TRBD2 | TGTGCCAGCAGCTACGCCGGGGGGGATACGCAGTATTTT | CASSYAGGDTQYF
TRBJ2-3 | few | TRBV4-3 | TRBD1 | TGCGCCAGCAGCCACGACGGACAGGGACGGACGCCAGATACGCAGTATTTT | CASSHDGQGRTPDTQYF